What follows are 5 T cell receptor beta chains derived from one specimen sequenced in a study of a mutant IDH1 vaccine in newly diagnosed glioma. The antigens of these receptors remain unknown. Data came from immunoSEQ multiplex PCR; TCRdb stores just in-frame clones and leaves some out. The sample lists approximately 44,000 clones, approximately 80% seen once, with 9% to 15% in the top ten. Time point noted: week 35, safety follow-up. Every vaccine dose comprised 300 ug of mutant IDH1 20-mer peptide plus topical imiquimod. Sequencing used PBMCs, obtained from a glioma patient whose treatment included an IDH1 peptide vaccine. The receptors here all came from a man aged 35-49 years with glioma.

The genes are TRBV7-2 and TRBJ2-2, with 8 bases fitting TRBD2. V lost 4 bases and J lost 0; bases outside the gene matches: 4. CDR1 and CDR2 from the germline V gene are SGHTA and FQGNSA. There are 16 residues in the CDR3. The CDR3 reads CASSWGLGANTGELFF. The CDR3 region has the DNA TGTGCCAGCAGCTGGGGACTAGGAGCGAACACCGGGGAGCTGTTTTTT.

This clone was found a few times. The chain carries TRBV7-2 and TRBJ2-2; no reliable D call. In germline, CDR1 is SGHTA, CDR2 FQGNSA. The CDR3 spans 14 residues. With 3 bases removed from V and 3 bases from J, the gap between germline ends came to 8 bases. CDR3 sequence reads: CASSFHLDTGELFF. The CDR3 nucleotides read TGTGCCAGCAGCTTTCACTTAGACACCGGGGAGCTGTTTTTT.

CDR3 in DNA: TGTGCCAGCATGAAGGCAGGCGCGAACACCGGGGAGCTGTTTTTT. The encoded protein is CASMKAGANTGELFF. The chain uses TRBV2 and TRBJ2-2; D is uncertain. CDR3 length: 15 residues. V lost 7 bases and J 0 bases, leaving 12 bases between the germline ends. The germline CDR1 and CDR2 sequences are SNHLY and FYNNEI.

This chain uses TRBV6-5 with TRBJ2-5, with D possibly matching TRBD2 (6 bases). V lost 0 bases to trimming and J lost 4 bases, with 15 bases between them. Germline assignment: CDR1 MNHEY and CDR2 SVGAGI. The CDR3 has 16 residues. CDR3: CASSYSTTGAGETQYF. The CDR3, as DNA: TGTGCCAGCAGTTACTCGACAACGGGAGCGGGAGAGACCCAGTACTTC.

The V call is TRBV4-1, the J call TRBJ2-3; weak D call: TRBD2 (6 bases). The CDR3 sequence is 14 residues long. Trimming removed 4 bases from V and 3 bases from J, with 11 bases in between. The germline V gene has CDR1 MGHRA and CDR2 YSYEKL. CDR3 DNA sequence: TGCGCCAGCAGCCCCCGGGACTCGACAGATACGCAGTATTTT. This codes for CASSPRDSTDTQYF.